A selection of T cell receptor beta chains follows, all from one sample in a study of control samples from healthy donors and cancer patients. Here immunoSEQ multiplex PCR was the method, and the copy in TCRdb shows in-frame clones only, minus some. The table shows about 140,000 clones, with about 85% occurring only once. The sample was blood. The source is a woman aged 30 to 39 in good health. Both conserved end residues are part of each CDR3. Fields, in order: CDR3 DNA, CDR3 protein, J gene, CDR3 length, D gene, clone size, V gene. D genes are given only for firm matches. Clone size, where shown, is once, few, many, or a class for clones that have expanded.

CDR3 DNA: TGTGCCAGCAGTCGCCTAGGGACAGATCCCACAGATACGCAGTATTTT; CDR3 protein: CASSRLGTDPTDTQYF; J gene: TRBJ2-3; CDR3 length: 16; D gene: TRBD1; clone size: NA; V gene: TRBV3-1/TRBV3-2
CDR3 DNA: TGTGCCACCGGGAAGTCGGGGACGAAAGAGACCCAGTACTTC; CDR3 protein: CATGKSGTKETQYF; J gene: TRBJ2-5; CDR3 length: 14; D gene: NA; clone size: NA; V gene: TRBV15
CDR3 DNA: TGTGCCAGCTCACCAGACCGAGTCGAATCCTACGAGCAGTACTTC; CDR3 protein: CASSPDRVESYEQYF; J gene: TRBJ2-7; CDR3 length: 15; D gene: NA; clone size: few; V gene: TRBV18
CDR3 DNA: TGCAGCGTTGATCCCCTGGGGACAGAGTCAGCGACCCAGTACTTC; CDR3 protein: CSVDPLGTESATQYF; J gene: TRBJ2-5; CDR3 length: 15; D gene: TRBD1; clone size: NA; V gene: TRBV29-1
CDR3 DNA: TGTGCCTGGACCAGCAGGACCGGGGAGCTGTTTTTT; CDR3 protein: CAWTSRTGELFF; J gene: TRBJ2-2; CDR3 length: 12; D gene: NA; clone size: NA; V gene: TRBV30
CDR3 DNA: TGTGCCAGCAGCAAAGGTACTAGCGGGCCTGTCTGCTACAATGAGCAGTTCTTC; CDR3 protein: CASSKGTSGPVCYNEQFF; J gene: TRBJ2-1; CDR3 length: 18; D gene: NA; clone size: NA; V gene: TRBV21-1
CDR3 DNA: TGTGCCACCGGGACTAGCGGGAGGGCGGGCGGCGGGGAGCTGTTTTTT; CDR3 protein: CATGTSGRAGGGELFF; J gene: TRBJ2-2; CDR3 length: 16; D gene: TRBD2; clone size: NA; V gene: TRBV30
CDR3 DNA: TGTGCCATCAGTGAACGGTGGGTAAGCAATCAGCCCCAGCATTTT; CDR3 protein: CAISERWVSNQPQHF; J gene: TRBJ1-5; CDR3 length: 15; D gene: NA; clone size: NA; V gene: TRBV10-3
CDR3 DNA: TGTGCCAGCAGTGGGGGAAAAGGGCAGCCCCAGCATTTT; CDR3 protein: CASSGGKGQPQHF; J gene: TRBJ1-5; CDR3 length: 13; D gene: NA; clone size: NA; V gene: TRBV25-1
CDR3 DNA: TGTGCCAGCAGTTACGGGGAACTGCGGTATGGCTACACCTTC; CDR3 protein: CASSYGELRYGYTF; J gene: TRBJ1-2; CDR3 length: 14; D gene: NA; clone size: NA; V gene: TRBV6-6
CDR3 DNA: TGCGCCAGCAGCTCTGGAGGGACAGAGAACACTGAAGCTTTCTTT; CDR3 protein: CASSSGGTENTEAFF; J gene: TRBJ1-1; CDR3 length: 15; D gene: TRBD1; clone size: few; V gene: TRBV5-1
CDR3 DNA: TGTGCCAGCAGCGGCGGGATTTCGTCTGGGGCCAACGTCCTGACTTTC; CDR3 protein: CASSGGISSGANVLTF; J gene: TRBJ2-6; CDR3 length: 16; D gene: NA; clone size: NA; V gene: TRBV9
CDR3 DNA: TGTGCCAGCAGTGGGACACCTAACTATGGCTACACCTTC; CDR3 protein: CASSGTPNYGYTF; J gene: TRBJ1-2; CDR3 length: 13; D gene: NA; clone size: NA; V gene: TRBV28
CDR3 DNA: TGTGCCAGCAGCTCCGACAAGCCGGGATCACCCCTCCACTTT; CDR3 protein: CASSSDKPGSPLHF; J gene: TRBJ1-6; CDR3 length: 14; D gene: NA; clone size: NA; V gene: TRBV5-6
CDR3 DNA: TGTGCCAGCAATATAAGATCCGCAACTAATGAAAAACTGTTTTTT; CDR3 protein: CASNIRSATNEKLFF; J gene: TRBJ1-4; CDR3 length: 15; D gene: NA; clone size: NA; V gene: TRBV13
CDR3 DNA: TGTGCCAGCAGTTTATTGTCCCCCAGGGGGATTGATGAAAAACTGTTTTTT; CDR3 protein: CASSLLSPRGIDEKLFF; J gene: TRBJ1-4; CDR3 length: 17; D gene: TRBD1; clone size: NA; V gene: TRBV27
CDR3 DNA: TGTGCCAGCAGCCCAGACGACACAGGGGTATGGGGTGGCTACACCTTC; CDR3 protein: CASSPDDTGVWGGYTF; J gene: TRBJ1-2; CDR3 length: 16; D gene: TRBD1; clone size: NA; V gene: TRBV7-2
CDR3 DNA: TGTGCCAGCTCCCTAGCGGGAGGCTACAATGAGCAGTTCTTC; CDR3 protein: CASSLAGGYNEQFF; J gene: TRBJ2-1; CDR3 length: 14; D gene: TRBD2; clone size: NA; V gene: TRBV28
CDR3 DNA: TGTGCCAGCAGCCGGGACAGGGAGCAGCCCCAGCATTTT; CDR3 protein: CASSRDREQPQHF; J gene: TRBJ1-5; CDR3 length: 13; D gene: TRBD1; clone size: NA; V gene: TRBV6-5